These 5 T cell receptor beta chains came from one sample sequenced in a study of T cell responses to AZD1222 COVID-19 vaccine. Profiled with immunoSEQ multiplex PCR; TCRdb holds only in-frame clones, not every one. The table lists around 140,000 clones, roughly 92% of them singletons. The starting material was peripheral blood, obtained on day 0 of AZD1222 vaccination. The receptors were gathered from an adult in good health.

The gene calls are TRBV30 and TRBJ1-1; perhaps TRBD1 as D (6 bases). Trimming removed 2 bases from V and 5 bases from J, with 15 bases in between. The CDR3 contains 14 residues. Germline V lookup: CDR1 GTSNPN, CDR2 SVGIG (reference sequence). The CDR3 nucleotides are TGTGCCTGGAGTCACCAGGGGAGTGATACTGAAGCTTTCTTT. It translates to CAWSHQGSDTEAFF.

This clone was found once. V gene TRBV24-1 combines with J gene TRBJ2-5; D possibly corresponds to TRBD1 (7 bases). The germline V gene has CDR1 KGHDR and CDR2 SFDVKD. The germline V and J ends were trimmed by 0 bases and 5 bases, with 12 bases remaining between them. The CDR3 covers 15 residues. The CDR3 sequence: CATSDLKGAGETQYF. Here the CDR3 DNA reads TGTGCCACCAGTGATTTGAAGGGGGCGGGGGAGACCCAGTACTTC.

A single count supports this clone. The chain joins TRBV3-1 (or the pseudogene TRBV3-2) to TRBJ2-7, with 9 bases fitting TRBD2. The junction had 6 bases not matched to a gene; V was cut back by 4 bases and J by 2 bases. The CDR3 has 15 residues. Germline loops: CDR1 LGHDT, CDR2 YNNKEL (reference sequence). CDR3 in amino acids: CASSRNVAGAYEQYF. In DNA, the CDR3 is TGTGCCAGCAGCCGGAACGTAGCGGGGGCCTACGAGCAGTACTTC.

This clone was observed a handful of times. CDR3 DNA: TGCGCCAGCTCGGGCGGACCAAATTCACCCCTCCACTTT. Translated: CASSGGPNSPLHF. This chain connects TRBV10-2 to TRBJ1-6; unclear D gene. The ends were cut back, 8 bases at V and 7 bases at J, with 12 bases in the middle. The CDR3 spans 13 residues. Germline loops: CDR1 WSHSY, CDR2 SAAADI.

CDR3 bases: TGTGCCAGCAGCTTATCGCTCTCTGGAAACACCATATATTTT. Translating gives CASSLSLSGNTIYF. The rearrangement joins TRBV11-2 to TRBJ1-3; no reliable D call. The length of the CDR3 is 14 residues. Germline V gene sequence: CDR1 SGHAT, CDR2 FQNNGV. Deletions cut 2 bases from V and 0 bases from J, with 5 bases between.